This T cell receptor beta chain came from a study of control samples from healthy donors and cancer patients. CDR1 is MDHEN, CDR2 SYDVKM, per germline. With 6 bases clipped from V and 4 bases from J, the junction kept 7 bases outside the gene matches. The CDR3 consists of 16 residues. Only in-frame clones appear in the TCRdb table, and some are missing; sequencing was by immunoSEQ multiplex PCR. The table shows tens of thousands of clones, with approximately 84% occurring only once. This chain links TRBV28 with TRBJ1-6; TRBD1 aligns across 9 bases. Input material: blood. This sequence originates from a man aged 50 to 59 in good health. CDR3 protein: CASSPSDRGYNSPLHF. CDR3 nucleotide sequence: TGTGCCAGCAGCCCCTCGGACAGGGGATATAATTCACCCCTCCACTTT.